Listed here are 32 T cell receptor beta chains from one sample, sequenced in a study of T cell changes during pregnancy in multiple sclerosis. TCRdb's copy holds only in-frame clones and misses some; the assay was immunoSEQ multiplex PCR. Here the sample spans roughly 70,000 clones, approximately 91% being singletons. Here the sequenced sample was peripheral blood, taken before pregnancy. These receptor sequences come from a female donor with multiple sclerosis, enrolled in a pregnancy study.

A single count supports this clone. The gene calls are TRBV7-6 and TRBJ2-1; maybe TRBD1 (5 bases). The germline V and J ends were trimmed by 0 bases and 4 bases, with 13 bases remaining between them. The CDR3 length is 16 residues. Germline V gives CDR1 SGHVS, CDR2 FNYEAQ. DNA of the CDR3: TGTGCCAGCAGCTTAGCGGACATAGAAGCTTACAATGAGCAGTTCTTC. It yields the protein CASSLADIEAYNEQFF.

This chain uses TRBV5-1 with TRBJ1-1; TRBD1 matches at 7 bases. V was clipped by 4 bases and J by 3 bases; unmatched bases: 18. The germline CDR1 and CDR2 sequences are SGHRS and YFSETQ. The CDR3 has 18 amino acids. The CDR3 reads CASSGIQGTFLVDTEAFF. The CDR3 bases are TGCGCCAGCAGCGGGATACAGGGGACCTTTTTGGTGGACACTGAAGCTTTCTTT.

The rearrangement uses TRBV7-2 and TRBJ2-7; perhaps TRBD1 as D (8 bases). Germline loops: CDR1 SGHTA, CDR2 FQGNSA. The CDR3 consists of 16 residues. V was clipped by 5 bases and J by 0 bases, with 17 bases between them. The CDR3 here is CASSGGGQVSSYEQYF. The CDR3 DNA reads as TGTGCCAGCAGCGGCGGGGGACAGGTGAGCTCCTACGAGCAGTACTTC.

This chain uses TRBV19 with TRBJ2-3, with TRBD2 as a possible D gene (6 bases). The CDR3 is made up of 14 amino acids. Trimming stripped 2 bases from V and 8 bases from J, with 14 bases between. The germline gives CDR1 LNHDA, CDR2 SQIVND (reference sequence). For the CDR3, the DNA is TGTGCCAGTAGTATATGGGGGGACCAGGCTACGCAGTATTTT. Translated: CASSIWGDQATQYF.

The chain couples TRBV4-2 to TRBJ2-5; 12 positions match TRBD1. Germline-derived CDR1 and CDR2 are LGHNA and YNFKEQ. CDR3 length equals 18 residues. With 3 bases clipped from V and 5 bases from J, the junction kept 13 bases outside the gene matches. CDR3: CASSQGTGQGAGGETQYF. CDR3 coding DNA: TGTGCCAGCAGCCAGGGTACGGGACAGGGGGCGGGCGGGGAGACCCAGTACTTC.

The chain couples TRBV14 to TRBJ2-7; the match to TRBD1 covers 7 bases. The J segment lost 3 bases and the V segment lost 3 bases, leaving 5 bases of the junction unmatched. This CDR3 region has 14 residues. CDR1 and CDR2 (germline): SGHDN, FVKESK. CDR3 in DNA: TGTGCCAGCAGCCACTACCGGGACAGCTACGAGCAGTACTTC. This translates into CASSHYRDSYEQYF.

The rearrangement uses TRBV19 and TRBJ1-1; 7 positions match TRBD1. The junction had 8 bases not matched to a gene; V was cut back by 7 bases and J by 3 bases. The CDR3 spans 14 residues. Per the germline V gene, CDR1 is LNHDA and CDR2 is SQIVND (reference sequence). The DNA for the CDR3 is TGTGCCAGTACTATTGACAGGGATCACACTGAAGCTTTCTTT. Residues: CASTIDRDHTEAFF.

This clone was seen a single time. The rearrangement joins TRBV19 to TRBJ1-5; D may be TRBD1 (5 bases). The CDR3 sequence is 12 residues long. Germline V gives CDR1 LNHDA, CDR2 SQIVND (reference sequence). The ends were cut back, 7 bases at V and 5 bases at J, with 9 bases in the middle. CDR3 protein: CASKDTYQPQHF. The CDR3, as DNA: TGTGCCAGTAAGGACACGTATCAGCCCCAGCATTTT.

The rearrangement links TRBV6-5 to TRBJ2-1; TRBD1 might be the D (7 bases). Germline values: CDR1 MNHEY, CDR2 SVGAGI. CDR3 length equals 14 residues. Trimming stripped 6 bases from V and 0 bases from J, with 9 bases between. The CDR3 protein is CASSRGDSYNEQFF. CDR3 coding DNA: TGTGCCAGCAGCAGGGGGGACTCCTACAATGAGCAGTTCTTC.

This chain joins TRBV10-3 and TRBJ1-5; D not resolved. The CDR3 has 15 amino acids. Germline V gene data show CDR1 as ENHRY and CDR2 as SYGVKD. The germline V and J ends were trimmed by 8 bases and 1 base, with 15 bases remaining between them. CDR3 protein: CAIVREGRSNQPQHF. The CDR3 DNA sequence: TGTGCCATCGTGAGGGAAGGTAGGAGCAATCAGCCCCAGCATTTT.

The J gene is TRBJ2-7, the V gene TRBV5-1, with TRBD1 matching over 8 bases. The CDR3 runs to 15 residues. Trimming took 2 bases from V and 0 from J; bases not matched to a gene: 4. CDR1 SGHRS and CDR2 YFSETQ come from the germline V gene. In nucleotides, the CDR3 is TGCGCCAGCAGCTTCCAGGGGGCAGCCTCCTACGAGCAGTACTTC. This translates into CASSFQGAASYEQYF.

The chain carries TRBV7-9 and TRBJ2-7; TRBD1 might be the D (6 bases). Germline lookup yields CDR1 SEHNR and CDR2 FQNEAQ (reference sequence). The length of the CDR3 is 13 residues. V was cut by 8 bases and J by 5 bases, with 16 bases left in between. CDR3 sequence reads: CASAQGQGDEQYF. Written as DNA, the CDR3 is TGTGCCAGCGCTCAGGGGCAGGGCGACGAGCAGTACTTC. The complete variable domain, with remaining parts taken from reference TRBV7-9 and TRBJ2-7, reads DTGVSQNPRHKITKRGQNVTFRCDPISEHNRLYWYRQTLGQGPEFLTYFQNEAQLEKSRLLSDRFSAERPKGSFSTLEIQRTEQGDSAMYLCASAQGQGDEQYFGPGTRLTVT.

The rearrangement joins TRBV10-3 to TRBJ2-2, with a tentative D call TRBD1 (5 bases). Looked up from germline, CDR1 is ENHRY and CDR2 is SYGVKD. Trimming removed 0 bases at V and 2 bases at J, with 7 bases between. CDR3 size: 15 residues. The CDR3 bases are TGTGCCATCAGTGAGTCAGACAGAAACACCGGGGAGCTGTTTTTT. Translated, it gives CAISESDRNTGELFF.

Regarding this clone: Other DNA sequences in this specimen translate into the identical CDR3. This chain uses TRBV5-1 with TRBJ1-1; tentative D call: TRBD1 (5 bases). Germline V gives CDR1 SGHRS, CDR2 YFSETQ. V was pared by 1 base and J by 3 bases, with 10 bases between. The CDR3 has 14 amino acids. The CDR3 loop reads CASSLQGGDTEAFF. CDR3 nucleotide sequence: TGCGCCAGCAGCTTGCAGGGTGGAGACACTGAAGCTTTCTTT.

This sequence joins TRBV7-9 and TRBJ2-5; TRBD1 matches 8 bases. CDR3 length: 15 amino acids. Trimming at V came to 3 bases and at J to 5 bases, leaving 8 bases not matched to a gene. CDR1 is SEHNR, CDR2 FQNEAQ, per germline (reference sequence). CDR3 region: CASSLRTGSQETQYF. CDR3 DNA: TGTGCCAGCAGCTTGCGGACAGGGTCCCAGGAGACCCAGTACTTC.

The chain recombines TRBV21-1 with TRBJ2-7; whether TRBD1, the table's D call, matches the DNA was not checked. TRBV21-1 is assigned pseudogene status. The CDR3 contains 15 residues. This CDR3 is CASSKLPRQGYEQYF. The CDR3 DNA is TGTGCCAGCAGCAAACTCCCCAGACAGGGGTACGAGCAGTACTTC.

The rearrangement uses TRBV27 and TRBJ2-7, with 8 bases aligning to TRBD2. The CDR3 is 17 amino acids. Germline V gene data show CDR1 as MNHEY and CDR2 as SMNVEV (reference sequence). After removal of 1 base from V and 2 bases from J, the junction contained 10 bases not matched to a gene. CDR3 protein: CASSLLDREGPTYEQYF. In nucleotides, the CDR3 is TGTGCCAGCAGTTTATTAGACCGGGAGGGTCCGACCTACGAGCAGTACTTC.

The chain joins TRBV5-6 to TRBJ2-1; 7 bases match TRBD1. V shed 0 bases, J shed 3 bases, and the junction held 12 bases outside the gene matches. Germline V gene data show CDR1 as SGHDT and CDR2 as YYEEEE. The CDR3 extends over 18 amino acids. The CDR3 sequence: CASSLGPRQGSVYNEQFF. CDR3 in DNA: TGTGCCAGCAGCTTGGGCCCGCGACAGGGTTCCGTCTACAATGAGCAGTTCTTC.

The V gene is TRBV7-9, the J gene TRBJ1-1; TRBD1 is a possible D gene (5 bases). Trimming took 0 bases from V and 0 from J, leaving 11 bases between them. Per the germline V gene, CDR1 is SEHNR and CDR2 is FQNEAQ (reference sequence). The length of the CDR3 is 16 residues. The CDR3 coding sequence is TGTGCCAGCAGCTTAGCAATGGAGGGGCTGAACACTGAAGCTTTCTTT. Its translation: CASSLAMEGLNTEAFF.

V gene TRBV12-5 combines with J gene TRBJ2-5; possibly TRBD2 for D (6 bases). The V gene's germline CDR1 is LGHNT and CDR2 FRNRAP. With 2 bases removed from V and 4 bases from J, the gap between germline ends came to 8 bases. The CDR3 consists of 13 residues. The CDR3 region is CASGLPGGETQYF. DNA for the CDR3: TGTGCTAGTGGTTTGCCCGGGGGAGAGACCCAGTACTTC.

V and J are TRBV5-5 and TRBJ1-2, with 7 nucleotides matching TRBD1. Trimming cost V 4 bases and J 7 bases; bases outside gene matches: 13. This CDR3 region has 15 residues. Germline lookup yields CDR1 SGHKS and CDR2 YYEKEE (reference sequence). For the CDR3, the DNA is TGTGCCAGCAGCCGATTAGGGGGCACGGGTCGTGGCTACACCTTC. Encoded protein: CASSRLGGTGRGYTF.

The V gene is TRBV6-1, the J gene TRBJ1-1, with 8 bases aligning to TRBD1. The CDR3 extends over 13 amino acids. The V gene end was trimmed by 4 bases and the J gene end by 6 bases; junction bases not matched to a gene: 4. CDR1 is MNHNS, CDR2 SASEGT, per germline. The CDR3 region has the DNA TGTGCCAGCAGTGTGAACAGGGGGTCTGAAGCTTTCTTT. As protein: CASSVNRGSEAFF.

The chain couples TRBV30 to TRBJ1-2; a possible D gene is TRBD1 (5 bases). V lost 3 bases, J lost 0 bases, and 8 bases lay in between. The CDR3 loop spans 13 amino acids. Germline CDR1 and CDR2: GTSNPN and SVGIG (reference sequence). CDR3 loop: CAWRGGTNYGYTF. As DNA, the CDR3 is TGTGCCTGGAGGGGGGGTACTAACTATGGCTACACCTTC.

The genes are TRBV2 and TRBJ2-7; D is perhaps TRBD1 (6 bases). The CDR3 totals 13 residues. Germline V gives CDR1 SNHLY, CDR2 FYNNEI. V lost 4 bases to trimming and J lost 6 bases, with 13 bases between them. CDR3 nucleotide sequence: TGTGCCAGCAGTGGGTCAGGGGTCGGCGAGCAGTACTTC. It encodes CASSGSGVGEQYF. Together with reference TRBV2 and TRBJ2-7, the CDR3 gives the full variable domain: EPEVTQTPSHQVTQMGQEVILRCVPISNHLYFYWYRQILGQKVEFLVSFYNNEISEKSEIFDDQFSVERPDGSNFTLKIRSTKLEDSAMYFCASSGSGVGEQYFGPGTRLTVT.

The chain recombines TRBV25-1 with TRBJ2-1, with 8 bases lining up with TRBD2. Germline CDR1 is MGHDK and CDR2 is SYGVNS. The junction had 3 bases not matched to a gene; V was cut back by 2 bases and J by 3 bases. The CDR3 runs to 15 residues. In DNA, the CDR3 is TGTGCCAGCAGTGAACCGGGACTAGACTACAATGAGCAGTTCTTC. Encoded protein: CASSEPGLDYNEQFF.

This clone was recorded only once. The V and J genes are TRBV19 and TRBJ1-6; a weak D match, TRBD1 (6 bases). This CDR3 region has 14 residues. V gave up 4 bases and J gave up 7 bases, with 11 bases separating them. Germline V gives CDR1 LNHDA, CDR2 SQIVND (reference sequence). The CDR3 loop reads CASSRGRENSPLHF. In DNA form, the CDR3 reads TGTGCCAGTAGTAGGGGGCGCGAGAATTCACCCCTCCACTTT.

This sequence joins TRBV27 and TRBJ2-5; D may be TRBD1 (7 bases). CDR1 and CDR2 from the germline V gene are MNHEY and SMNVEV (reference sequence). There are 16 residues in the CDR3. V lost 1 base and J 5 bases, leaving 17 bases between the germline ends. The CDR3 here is CASSLYLGQGGETQYF. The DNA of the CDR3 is TGTGCCAGCAGTTTATATTTAGGGCAGGGGGGCGAGACCCAGTACTTC.

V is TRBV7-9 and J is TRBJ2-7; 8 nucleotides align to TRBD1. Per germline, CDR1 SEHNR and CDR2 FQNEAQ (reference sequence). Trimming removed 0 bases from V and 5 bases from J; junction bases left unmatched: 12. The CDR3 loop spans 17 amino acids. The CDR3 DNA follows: TGTGCCAGCAGCTTAGCAGTCCCCCGGGACAGGTTCCACGAGCAGTACTTC. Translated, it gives CASSLAVPRDRFHEQYF.

CDR3 DNA: TGTGCCTGGAGTACACCCCCACCACAGGGGATTGATGGCTACACCTTC. Translation: CAWSTPPPQGIDGYTF. The chain is built from TRBV30 and TRBJ1-2; 7 positions agree with TRBD1. Germline V lookup: CDR1 GTSNPN, CDR2 SVGIG (reference sequence). Trimming cost V 2 bases and J 6 bases; bases outside gene matches: 15. The CDR3 contains 16 residues.

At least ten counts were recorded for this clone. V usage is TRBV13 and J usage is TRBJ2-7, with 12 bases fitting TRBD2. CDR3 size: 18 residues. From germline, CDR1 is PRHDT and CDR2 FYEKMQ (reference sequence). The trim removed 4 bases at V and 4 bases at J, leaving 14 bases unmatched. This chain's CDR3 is CASSSGLAGGPYAYEQYF. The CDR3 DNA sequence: TGTGCCAGCAGCTCCGGCCTAGCGGGAGGGCCCTATGCATACGAGCAGTACTTC.

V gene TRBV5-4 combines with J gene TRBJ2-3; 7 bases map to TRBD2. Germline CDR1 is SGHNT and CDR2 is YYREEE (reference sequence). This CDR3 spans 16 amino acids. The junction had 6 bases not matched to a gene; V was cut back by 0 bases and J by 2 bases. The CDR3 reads CASSLAGAGVTDTQYF. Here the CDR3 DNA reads TGTGCCAGCAGCTTGGCCGGGGCGGGGGTCACAGATACGCAGTATTTT.

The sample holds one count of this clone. The chain's CDR3 is CASSYGTAKSSYNSPLHF. CDR3 nucleotides: TGTGCCAGCAGCTATGGGACAGCTAAGAGCTCCTATAATTCACCCCTCCACTTT. The V gene is TRBV11-2, the J gene TRBJ1-6; 7 bases agree with TRBD1. V was pared by 4 bases and J by 0 bases, with 9 bases of the junction left unmatched. The CDR3 has 18 amino acids. Germline CDR1 reads SGHAT; CDR2 reads FQNNGV.